The clone carrying this TCR beta chain was seen many times. Its antigen is currently unknown. This entry is derived from a study of neurological immune-mediated disorders. Study findings and constraints: Among 34 multiple sclerosis patients, 18 had repertoires that phylogenetic grouping placed in one related-CDR3 cluster, a possible signature.

The cDNA was produced through 5'RACE with 10-nucleotide random UMIs. TCRdb re-derived calls from the 5' RACE reads in MiXCR, one entry per CDR3 protein. Of tens of thousands of distinct CDR3 sequences listed, approximately 3.8% are singletons. Input material: PBMCs. The receptor's source is a man in his thirties or forties with multiple sclerosis.

This CDR3 reads CSANQETQYF. The DNA of the CDR3 is TGCAGTGCTAACCAAGAGACCCAGTACTTC. The chain carries TRBV20-1 and TRBJ2-5; no clear D. Germline CDR1 DFQATT, CDR2 SNEGSKA (reference sequence). V dropped 4 bases and J dropped 0 bases, with 0 bases sitting between them. The CDR3 has 10 residues.